These 21 T cell receptor beta chains share one sample of origin, sequenced in a study of CD8 T cells in Susac syndrome. RNA in amounts of roughly 0.5 to 1 ug was reverse transcribed with random hexamers. Each CDR3 protein gets one entry after TCRdb re-called the immunoSEQ multiplex PCR reads with MiXCR. Among some 130,000 distinct CDR3 sequences listed, over 90% were seen once. Sequenced sample: CD8+ T cells from PBMCs. These receptors were taken from a human donor with Susac syndrome.

The J gene is TRBJ2-1, the V gene TRBV4-1; 16 bases agree with TRBD2. This CDR3 spans 21 amino acids. Trimming cost V 4 bases and J 0 bases; bases outside gene matches: 12. The germline gives CDR1 MGHRA, CDR2 YSYEKL. CDR3 bases: TGCGCCAGCAGCCCTTACTCGGGACTAGCGGGAGGGGGAACCTCCTACAATGAGCAGTTCTTC. It yields the protein CASSPYSGLAGGGTSYNEQFF.

The gene calls are TRBV21-1 and TRBJ2-7; the D call of TRBD2 is as the table states it, not checked on the DNA. TRBV21-1 is classified as a pseudogene. The CDR3 runs to 15 residues. The CDR3 coding sequence is TGTGCCAGCCGCCGGTCAAGCGGCATCTCATACGAGCAGTACTTC. Amino acid sequence: CASRRSSGISYEQYF.

CDR3 amino acids: CAHGSGANTGELFF. The DNA for the CDR3 is TGTGCCCACGGATCCGGGGCAAACACCGGGGAGCTGTTTTTT. The chain employs TRBV7-8 and TRBJ2-2; D might be TRBD1 or TRBD2, each matching 5 bases. The CDR3 is 14 amino acids. Germline CDR1 and CDR2: SGHVS and FQNEAQ. Trimming removed 11 bases at V and 2 bases at J, with 15 bases between.

This clonotype showed up just a few times. The J gene is TRBJ1-4, the V gene TRBV12-3 or TRBV12-4; D not resolved. The CDR3 length is 12 residues. V shed 5 bases and J shed 7 bases, with 8 bases lying between them. CDR3 sequence (DNA): TGTGCCAGCAGTCCAGGTGGTGAAAAACTGTTTTTT. It codes for CASSPGGEKLFF.

The chain links TRBV9 to TRBJ1-2; 7 bases line up with TRBD1. With 6 bases clipped from V and 4 bases from J, the junction kept 9 bases outside the gene matches. CDR1 is SGDLS, CDR2 YYNGEE, per germline. The CDR3 covers 14 residues. For the CDR3, the DNA is TGTGCCAGCACCTCGAGTGGGACAGCCTATGGCTACACCTTC. Its protein is CASTSSGTAYGYTF.

V is TRBV7-9 and J is TRBJ2-1, with 7 bases matching TRBD2. Germline-derived CDR1 and CDR2 are SEHNR and FQNEAQ (reference sequence). V shed 4 bases and J 5 bases; nucleotides not matched to a gene: 14. The CDR3 is made up of 17 amino acids. The CDR3 region has the DNA TGTGCCAGCAGCTCGATTCCCCCGGGAGGCCATAACAATGAGCAGTTCTTC. Its protein product is CASSSIPPGGHNNEQFF.

The sample holds one count of this clonotype. The chain carries TRBV20-1 and TRBJ2-1; D gene ambiguous. V gave up 6 bases and J gave up 5 bases, with 11 bases separating them. Germline lookup yields CDR1 DFQATT and CDR2 SNEGSKA (reference sequence). This CDR3 has 12 residues. CDR3 in amino acids: CSAEPRHNEQFF. For the CDR3, the DNA is TGCAGTGCAGAACCTAGGCACAATGAGCAGTTCTTC.

In this sample, this clonotype turned up once. The V and J genes are TRBV6-5 and TRBJ1-1, with a possible D match to TRBD1 (6 bases). The V and J ends lost 5 bases and 4 bases respectively, with 11 bases between them. Germline assignment: CDR1 MNHEY and CDR2 SVGAGI. The CDR3 is 13 residues long. CDR3 region: CASSKQGSTEAFF. The CDR3 nucleotides read TGTGCCAGCAGTAAACAGGGTAGCACTGAAGCTTTCTTT.

The V call is TRBV13, the J call TRBJ2-1; D unresolved. V gave up 8 bases and J gave up 0 bases, with 17 bases separating them. The CDR3 has 16 residues. Per germline, CDR1 PRHDT and CDR2 FYEKMQ (reference sequence). The CDR3 nucleotides read TGTGCCAGCTCAGGACCGGGCCGAACCTCCTACAATGAGCAGTTCTTC. It specifies CASSGPGRTSYNEQFF.

V gene TRBV7-3 combines with J gene TRBJ1-1; no definite D call. V lost 3 bases and J lost 1, with 6 bases in between. Germline V gene sequence: CDR1 SGHTA, CDR2 FQGTGA. This CDR3 contains 13 residues. CDR3 sequence reads: CASSFEPNTEAFF. In DNA, the CDR3 is TGTGCCAGCAGCTTCGAGCCGAACACTGAAGCTTTCTTT.

The chain links TRBV4-1 to TRBJ2-2; D perhaps matches TRBD1 (6 bases). CDR3 length: 16 amino acids. Per germline, CDR1 MGHRA and CDR2 YSYEKL. The germline V and J ends were trimmed by 0 bases and 0 bases, with 8 bases remaining between them. CDR3 amino acids: CASSQEDSSNTGELFF. The CDR3 region has the DNA TGCGCCAGCAGCCAAGAGGACAGCTCGAACACCGGGGAGCTGTTTTTT.

CDR3 sequence reads: CASSPFGGTSGSGSYNEQFF. As DNA, the CDR3 is TGTGCCAGCAGCCCTTTTGGGGGGACTAGCGGGAGTGGCTCCTACAATGAGCAGTTCTTC. The V call is TRBV7-3, the J call TRBJ2-1, with 14 bases lining up with TRBD2. Trimming cost V 5 bases and J 0 bases; bases outside gene matches: 12. The CDR3 totals 20 residues. CDR1 SGHTA and CDR2 FQGTGA come from the germline V gene.

The chain combines TRBV20-1 with TRBJ2-5, with D perhaps matching TRBD2 (6 bases). Trimming stripped 0 bases from V and 5 bases from J, with 10 bases between. From germline, CDR1 is DFQATT and CDR2 SNEGSKA (reference sequence). The CDR3 loop spans 13 amino acids. CDR3 protein: CSARDGSGETQYF. CDR3 nucleotides: TGCAGTGCTAGAGACGGGAGTGGGGAGACCCAGTACTTC.

The chain is built from TRBV7-2 and TRBJ2-1, with TRBD1 matching over 10 bases. V shed 5 bases, J shed 1 base, and the junction held 5 bases outside the gene matches. Germline CDR1 and CDR2: SGHTA and FQGNSA. The CDR3 runs to 16 residues. CDR3 sequence reads: CASSSGQGGSYNEQFF. In DNA form, the CDR3 reads TGTGCCAGCAGCAGTGGACAGGGGGGATCCTACAATGAGCAGTTCTTC.

In this sample, this clonotype turned up once. V and J are TRBV27 and TRBJ1-1; perhaps TRBD1 as D (5 bases). V gave up 3 bases and J gave up 5 bases, with 10 bases separating them. The CDR3 has 13 amino acids. CDR1 is MNHEY and CDR2 is SMNVEV in the germline V gene (reference sequence). CDR3 DNA sequence: TGTGCCAGCAGTTTTTTAGGGGAGACTGAAGCTTTCTTT. Protein sequence: CASSFLGETEAFF.

The CDR3 region is CASRPGVATYEQYF. Written as DNA, the CDR3 is TGTGCCAGCAGGCCCGGGGTAGCGACCTACGAGCAGTACTTC. This rearrangement joins TRBV27 to TRBJ2-7, with D perhaps TRBD2 (5 bases). Germline V lookup: CDR1 MNHEY, CDR2 SMNVEV (reference sequence). This CDR3 has 14 residues. The germline V and J ends were trimmed by 6 bases and 2 bases, with 14 bases remaining between them.

The chain uses TRBV11-2 and TRBJ2-5; 11 bases align to TRBD2. The CDR3 is 13 amino acids. Losses at the gene ends were 10 bases for V and 4 bases for J; bases not matched to a gene: 5. In germline, CDR1 is SGHAT, CDR2 FQNNGV. For the CDR3, the DNA is TGTGCCATCCTTAGCGGGAGGGGAGAGACCCAGTACTTC. Translation: CAILSGRGETQYF.

This chain joins TRBV25-1 and TRBJ1-1; weak D call: TRBD1 (5 bases). Between the trimmed V and J ends, which lost 3 bases and 11 bases, there was a span of 13 bases. This CDR3 spans 12 amino acids. The V gene's germline CDR1 is MGHDK and CDR2 SYGVNS. CDR3 sequence (DNA): TGTGCCAGCAGTGACCAGGGAGAGAGGGCTTTCTTT. Translation gives CASSDQGERAFF.

The chain links TRBV29-1 to TRBJ1-1; 9 bases align to TRBD1. The J segment lost 6 bases and the V segment lost 6 bases, leaving 8 bases of the junction unmatched. From germline, CDR1 is SQVTM and CDR2 ANQGSEA. This CDR3 has 13 amino acids. The CDR3 region has the DNA TGCAGCGTGGACAGGGGTATAGACTCTGAAGCTTTCTTT. It translates to CSVDRGIDSEAFF.

This clonotype was found once. The V gene is TRBV5-5, the J gene TRBJ2-1; D gene uncertain. Germline V lookup: CDR1 SGHKS, CDR2 YYEKEE (reference sequence). The CDR3 has 11 residues. V dropped 4 bases and J dropped 9 bases, with 8 bases sitting between them. This CDR3 is CASSGAVEQFF. CDR3 in DNA: TGTGCCAGCAGCGGCGCGGTTGAGCAGTTCTTC.

The CDR3 loop is CASSSGLAGEDTQYF. In DNA, the CDR3 is TGCGCCAGCAGCTCCGGACTAGCGGGAGAAGATACGCAGTATTTT. The chain is built from TRBV5-1 and TRBJ2-3; 13 nucleotides match TRBD2. CDR3 length: 15 residues. The V segment lost 3 bases and the J segment 5 bases; nucleotides outside the gene matches: 3. CDR1 and CDR2 (germline): SGHRS, YFSETQ.